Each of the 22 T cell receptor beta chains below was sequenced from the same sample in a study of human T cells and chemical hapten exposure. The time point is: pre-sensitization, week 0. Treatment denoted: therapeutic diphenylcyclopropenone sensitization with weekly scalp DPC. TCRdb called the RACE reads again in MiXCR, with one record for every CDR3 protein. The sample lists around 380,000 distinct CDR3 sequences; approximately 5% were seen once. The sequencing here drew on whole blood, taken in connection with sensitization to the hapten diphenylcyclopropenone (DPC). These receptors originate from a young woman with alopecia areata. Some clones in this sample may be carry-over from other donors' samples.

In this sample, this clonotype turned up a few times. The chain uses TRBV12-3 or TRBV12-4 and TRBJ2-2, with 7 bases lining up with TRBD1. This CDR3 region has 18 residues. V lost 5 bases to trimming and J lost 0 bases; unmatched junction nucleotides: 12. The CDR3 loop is CASSPFSSGTANTGELFF. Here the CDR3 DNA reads TGTGCCAGCAGTCCATTCTCGTCCGGGACAGCGAACACCGGGGAGCTGTTTTTT.

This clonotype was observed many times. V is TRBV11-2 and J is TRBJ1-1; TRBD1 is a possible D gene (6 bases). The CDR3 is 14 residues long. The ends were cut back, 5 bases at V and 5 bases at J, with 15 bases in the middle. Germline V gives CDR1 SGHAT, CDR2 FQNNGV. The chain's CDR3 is CASSSLRGRTEAFF. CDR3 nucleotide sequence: TGTGCCAGCAGCAGTCTAAGGGGGAGGACTGAAGCTTTCTTT.

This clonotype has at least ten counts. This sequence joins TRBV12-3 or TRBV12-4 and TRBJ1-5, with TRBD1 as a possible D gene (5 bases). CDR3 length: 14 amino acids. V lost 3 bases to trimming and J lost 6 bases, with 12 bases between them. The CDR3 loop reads CASSLGGTGQPQHF. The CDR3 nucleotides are TGTGCCAGCAGTTTGGGGGGAACTGGTCAGCCCCAGCATTTT.

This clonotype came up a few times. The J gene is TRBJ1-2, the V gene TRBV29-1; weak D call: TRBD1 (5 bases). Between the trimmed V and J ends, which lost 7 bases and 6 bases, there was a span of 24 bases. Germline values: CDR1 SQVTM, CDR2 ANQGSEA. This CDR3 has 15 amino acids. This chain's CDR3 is CSGPGRNSQLDGYTF. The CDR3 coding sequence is TGCAGCGGTCCGGGACGTAATAGCCAGCTCGATGGCTACACCTTC.

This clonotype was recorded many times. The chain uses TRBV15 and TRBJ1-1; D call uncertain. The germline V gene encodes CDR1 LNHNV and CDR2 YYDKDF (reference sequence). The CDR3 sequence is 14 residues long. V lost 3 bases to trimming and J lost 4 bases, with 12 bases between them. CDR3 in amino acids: CATSRGAEGTEAFF. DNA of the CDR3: TGTGCCACCAGCAGGGGAGCTGAGGGCACTGAAGCTTTCTTT.

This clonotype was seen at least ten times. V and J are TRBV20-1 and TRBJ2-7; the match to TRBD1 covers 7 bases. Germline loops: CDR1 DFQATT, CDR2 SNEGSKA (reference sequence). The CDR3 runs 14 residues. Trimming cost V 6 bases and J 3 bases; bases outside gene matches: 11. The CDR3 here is CSAHYGTEDYEQYF. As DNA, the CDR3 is TGCAGTGCCCACTACGGGACAGAGGACTACGAGCAGTACTTC.

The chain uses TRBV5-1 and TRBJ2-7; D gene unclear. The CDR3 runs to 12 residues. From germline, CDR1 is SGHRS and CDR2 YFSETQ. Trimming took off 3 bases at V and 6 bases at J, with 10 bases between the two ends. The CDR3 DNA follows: TGCGCCAGCAGCTCGACCTTCGGCGAGCAGTACTTC. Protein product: CASSSTFGEQYF.

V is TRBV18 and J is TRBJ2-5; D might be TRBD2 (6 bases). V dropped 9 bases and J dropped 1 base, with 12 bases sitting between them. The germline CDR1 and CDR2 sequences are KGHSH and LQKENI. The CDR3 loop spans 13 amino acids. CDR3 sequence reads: CASSTGSQETQYF. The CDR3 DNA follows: TGTGCCAGTTCTACCGGGAGCCAAGAGACCCAGTACTTC.

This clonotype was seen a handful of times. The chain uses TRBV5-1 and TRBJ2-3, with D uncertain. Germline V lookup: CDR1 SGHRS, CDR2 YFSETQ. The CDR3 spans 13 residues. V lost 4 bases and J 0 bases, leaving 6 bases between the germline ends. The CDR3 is CASSVYSTDTQYF. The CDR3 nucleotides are TGCGCCAGCAGCGTCTATAGCACAGATACGCAGTATTTT.

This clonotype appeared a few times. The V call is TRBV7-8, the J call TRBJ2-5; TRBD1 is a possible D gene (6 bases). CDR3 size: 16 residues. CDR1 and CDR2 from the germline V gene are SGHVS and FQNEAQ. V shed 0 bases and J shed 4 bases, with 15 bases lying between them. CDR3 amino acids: CASSLAWMAGVETQYF. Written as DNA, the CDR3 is TGTGCCAGCAGCTTAGCGTGGATGGCAGGGGTAGAGACCCAGTACTTC.

The CDR3 DNA is TGTGCCAGCAGTGCTGACAGACAAGAGACCCAGTACTTC. This codes for CASSADRQETQYF. V gene TRBV2 combines with J gene TRBJ2-5, with D perhaps matching TRBD1 (5 bases). The germline gives CDR1 SNHLY, CDR2 FYNNEI. The CDR3 contains 13 residues. V lost 4 bases, J lost 2 bases, and 8 bases lay in between. The whole variable domain, remainder taken from reference TRBV2 and TRBJ2-5, is EPEVTQTPSHQVTQMGQEVILRCVPISNHLYFYWYRQILGQKVEFLVSFYNNEISEKSEIFDDQFSVERPDGSNFTLKIRSTKLEDSAMYFCASSADRQETQYFGPGTRLLVL.

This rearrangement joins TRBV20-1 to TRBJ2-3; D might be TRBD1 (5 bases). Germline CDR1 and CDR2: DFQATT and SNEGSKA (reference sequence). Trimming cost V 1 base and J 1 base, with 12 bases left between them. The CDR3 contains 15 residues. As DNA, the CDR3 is TGCAGTGCTAGAGCCGAACAGGCGGGCACAGATACGCAGTATTTT. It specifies CSARAEQAGTDTQYF.

For the CDR3, the DNA is TGTGCCAGCAGTGATACAGGGTTGGGGTACAATCAGCCCCAGCATTTT. This sequence encodes CASSDTGLGYNQPQHF. V usage is TRBV2 and J usage is TRBJ1-5, with a possible D match to TRBD1 (6 bases). The CDR3 contains 16 residues. Trimming shortened V by 3 bases and J by 3 bases, and 15 bases separated the two germline ends. The V gene's germline CDR1 is SNHLY and CDR2 FYNNEI.

CDR3 in amino acids: CASSPSEWLAPIYEQYF. The CDR3 nucleotides are TGTGCCAGCAGCCCATCGGAATGGTTGGCGCCGATATACGAGCAGTACTTC. This chain joins TRBV7-9 and TRBJ2-7; D call uncertain. V lost 5 bases to trimming and J lost 4 bases, with 24 bases between them. CDR1 is SEHNR, CDR2 FQNEAQ, per germline (reference sequence). This CDR3 has 17 residues.

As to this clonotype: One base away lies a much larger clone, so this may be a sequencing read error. This chain's CDR3 is CASSLAVGTNYGYTF. The DNA for the CDR3 is TGTGCCAGCAGCTTAGCGGTCGGCACCAACTATGGCTACACCTTC. V and J are TRBV7-8 and TRBJ1-2, with D unresolved. The CDR3 has 15 residues. Germline V CDR1 and CDR2: SGHVS, FQNEAQ. The V end was cut by 0 bases, the J end by 2 bases, with 10 bases between. The whole variable domain, remainder taken from reference TRBV7-8 and TRBJ1-2, is GAGVSQSPRYKVAKRGQDVALRCDPISGHVSLFWYQQALGQGPEFLTYFQNEAQLDKSGLPSDRFFAERPEGSVSTLKIQRTQQEDSAVYLCASSLAVGTNYGYTFGSGTRLTVV.

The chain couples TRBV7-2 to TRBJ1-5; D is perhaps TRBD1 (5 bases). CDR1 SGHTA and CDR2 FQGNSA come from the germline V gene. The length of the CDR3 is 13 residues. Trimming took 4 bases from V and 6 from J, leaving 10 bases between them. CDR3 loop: CASSSGLAQPQHF. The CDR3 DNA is TGTGCCAGCAGCTCAGGGTTGGCTCAGCCCCAGCATTTT.

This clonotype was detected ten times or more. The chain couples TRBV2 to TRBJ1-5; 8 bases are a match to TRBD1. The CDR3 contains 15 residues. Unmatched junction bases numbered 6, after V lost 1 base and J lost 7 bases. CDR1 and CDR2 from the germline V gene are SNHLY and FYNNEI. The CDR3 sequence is CASSEGDRGQQPQHF. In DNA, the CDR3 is TGTGCCAGCAGTGAAGGCGACAGGGGCCAACAGCCCCAGCATTTT.

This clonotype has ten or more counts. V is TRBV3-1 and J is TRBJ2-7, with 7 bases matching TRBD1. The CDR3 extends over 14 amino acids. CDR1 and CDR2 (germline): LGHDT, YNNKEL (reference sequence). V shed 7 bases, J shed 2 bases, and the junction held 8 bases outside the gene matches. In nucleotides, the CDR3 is TGTGCCAGCACACAGGGGTCGCCCACCTACGAGCAGTACTTC. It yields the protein CASTQGSPTYEQYF.

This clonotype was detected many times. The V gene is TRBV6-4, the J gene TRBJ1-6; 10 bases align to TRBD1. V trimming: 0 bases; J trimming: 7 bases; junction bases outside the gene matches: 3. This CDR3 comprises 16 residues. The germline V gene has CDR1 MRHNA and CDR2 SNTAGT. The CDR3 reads CASSDSPGQGNSPLHF. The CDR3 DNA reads TGTGCCAGCAGTGACTCCCCGGGACAGGGGAATTCACCCCTCCACTTT.

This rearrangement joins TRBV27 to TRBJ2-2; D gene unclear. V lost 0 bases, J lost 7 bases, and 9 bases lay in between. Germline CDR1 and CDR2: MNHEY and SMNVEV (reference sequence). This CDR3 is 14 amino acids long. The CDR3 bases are TGTGCCAGCAGTTTATCCGGGCGTGGCGGGGAGCTGTTTTTT. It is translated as CASSLSGRGGELFF.

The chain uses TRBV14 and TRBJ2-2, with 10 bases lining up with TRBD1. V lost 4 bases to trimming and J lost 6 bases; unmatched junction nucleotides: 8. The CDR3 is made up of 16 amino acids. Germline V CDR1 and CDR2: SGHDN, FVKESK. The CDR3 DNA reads TGTGCCAGCAGCCCGAGGACAGGGGGGATATCCGGGGAGCTGTTTTTT. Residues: CASSPRTGGISGELFF.

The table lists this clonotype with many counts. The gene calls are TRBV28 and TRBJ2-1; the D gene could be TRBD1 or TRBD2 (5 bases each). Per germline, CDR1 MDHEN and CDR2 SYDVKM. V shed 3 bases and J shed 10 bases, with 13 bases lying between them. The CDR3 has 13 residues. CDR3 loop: CASSFGGIGEQFF. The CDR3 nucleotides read TGTGCCAGCAGTTTTGGGGGTATAGGGGAGCAGTTCTTC.